This T cell receptor beta chain was captured in a study of chemoradiotherapy in HPV16-positive cancers. The repertoire was sequenced with immunoSEQ multiplex PCR; TCRdb's copy has only in-frame clones and lacks some. The data hold approximately 12,000 clones, with 75% to 80% observed a single time. General study points: Candidate HPV-specific clones and E7-related TCR motifs grew in tumor during treatment.

With regard to this clone: The target antigen is unknown.

CDR1 and CDR2 (germline): SGHDN, FVKESK. This CDR3 is 15 amino acids long. V was clipped by 5 bases and J by 2 bases, with 16 bases between them. V is TRBV14 and J is TRBJ2-7; D not certain. Sampling was carried out from a patient who underwent chemoradiotherapy. The source of this sequence is a human donor with HPV-associated anogenital cancer. The CDR3 nucleotides read TGTGCCAGCAGCTATGGAGCACAGCCGACCTACGAGCAGTACTTC. Translation gives CASSYGAQPTYEQYF.